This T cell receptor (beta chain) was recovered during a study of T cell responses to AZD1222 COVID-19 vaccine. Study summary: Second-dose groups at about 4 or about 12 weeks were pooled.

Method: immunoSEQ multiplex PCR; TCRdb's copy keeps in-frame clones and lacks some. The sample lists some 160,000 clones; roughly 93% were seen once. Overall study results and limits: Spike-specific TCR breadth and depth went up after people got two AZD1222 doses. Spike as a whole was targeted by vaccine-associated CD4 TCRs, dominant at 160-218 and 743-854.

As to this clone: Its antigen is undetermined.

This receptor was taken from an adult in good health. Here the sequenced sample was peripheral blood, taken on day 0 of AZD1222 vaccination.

CDR3 sequence reads: CASSLAAGAEQYF. The CDR3 DNA reads TGTGCCAGCAGCTTAGCAGCGGGGGCCGAGCAGTACTTC. The chain recombines TRBV7-2 with TRBJ2-7; 8 nucleotides match TRBD2. The CDR3 totals 13 residues. CDR1 and CDR2 (germline): SGHTA, FQGNSA. V trimming: 0 bases; J trimming: 6 bases; junction bases outside the gene matches: 1.